One and the same sample provided the 25 T cell receptor beta chains below, sequenced in a study of CD8 T cells in ankylosing spondylitis. A single record per CDR3 protein comes from TCRdb applying MiXCR to the 5' RACE reads. The profile covers roughly 260,000 distinct CDR3 sequences, with over 15% appearing a single time and under 8.5% taken by the ten largest. The source material was blood, either unsorted or a sorted T cell fraction (not recorded which). These receptors were obtained from a male donor with ankylosing spondylitis or in good health (not recorded which).

This chain connects TRBV10-3 to TRBJ2-5, with D hard to call. The CDR3 is made up of 11 amino acids. V was trimmed by 4 bases and J by 4 bases, leaving 4 bases between them. Looked up from germline, CDR1 is ENHRY and CDR2 is SYGVKD. For the CDR3, the DNA is TGTGCCATCAGTGCGGGAGAGACCCAGTACTTC. Amino acids: CAISAGETQYF.

This clonotype was observed many times. V gene TRBV5-6 combines with J gene TRBJ2-5, with 11 bases lining up with TRBD1. This CDR3 spans 15 amino acids. V shed 2 bases, J shed 5 bases, and the junction held 5 bases outside the gene matches. Germline V CDR1 and CDR2: SGHDT, YYEEEE. This chain's CDR3 is CASSLPGQGEETQYF. In nucleotides, the CDR3 is TGTGCCAGCAGCTTACCGGGACAGGGGGAGGAGACCCAGTACTTC.

This clonotype was detected only a few times. The CDR3 here is CASSLQGLETGELFF. The CDR3 DNA reads TGTGCCAGCAGCTTACAGGGTCTGGAGACCGGGGAGCTGTTTTTT. J is TRBJ2-2 and V is TRBV7-9; tentatively, D is TRBD1 (5 bases). V shed 2 bases and J shed 5 bases, with 12 bases lying between them. This CDR3 is 15 amino acids long. CDR1 and CDR2 from the germline V gene are SEHNR and FQNEAQ (reference sequence). The variable domain in full, with the rest retrieved from reference TRBV7-9 and TRBJ2-2, is DTGVSQNPRHKITKRGQNVTFRCDPISEHNRLYWYRQTLGQGPEFLTYFQNEAQLEKSRLLSDRFSAERPKGSFSTLEIQRTEQGDSAMYLCASSLQGLETGELFFGEGSRLTVL.

The genes are TRBV12-3 or TRBV12-4 and TRBJ1-4, with 9 bases lining up with TRBD1. Trimming removed 5 bases from V and 3 bases from J; junction bases left unmatched: 10. This CDR3 is built from 17 residues. The CDR3 is CASSPGTGKKANEKLFF. For the CDR3, the DNA is TGTGCCAGCAGTCCGGGGACAGGGAAGAAAGCTAATGAAAAACTGTTTTTT.

This chain connects TRBV12-3 or TRBV12-4 to TRBJ2-7; 7 bases align to TRBD1. The length of the CDR3 is 14 residues. Losses at the gene ends were 4 bases for V and 2 bases for J; bases not matched to a gene: 5. The CDR3 coding sequence is TGTGCCAGCAGTTCGAACAGGGGCCCCTACGAGCAGTACGTC. Translation: CASSSNRGPYEQYV.

This clonotype was observed a handful of times. V gene TRBV20-1 combines with J gene TRBJ2-3; D is ambiguous. Trimming shortened V by 5 bases and J by 0 bases, and 3 bases separated the two germline ends. Germline V gives CDR1 DFQATT, CDR2 SNEGSKA (reference sequence). CDR3 length equals 11 residues. CDR3 sequence reads: CSAHSTDTQYF. CDR3 sequence (DNA): TGCAGTGCTCACAGCACAGATACGCAGTATTTT.

Only a few counts were recorded for this clonotype. The V call is TRBV12-3 or TRBV12-4, the J call TRBJ2-4, with D tentatively TRBD2 (6 bases). CDR3 length equals 14 residues. With 3 bases removed from V and 3 bases from J, the gap between germline ends came to 9 bases. Written as DNA, the CDR3 is TGTGCCAGCAGTTTGGGGGGAGTCAAAAACATTCAGTACTTC. Translated: CASSLGGVKNIQYF.

V gene TRBV6-1 combines with J gene TRBJ1-1; 10 bases agree with TRBD1. The CDR3 sequence is 15 residues long. Germline trimming cut 6 bases from V and 0 bases from J; bases unmatched to any gene: 4. From germline, CDR1 is MNHNS and CDR2 SASEGT. CDR3 loop: CASSRTGGVNTEAFF. The CDR3 nucleotides read TGTGCCAGCAGCCGGACAGGGGGAGTGAACACTGAAGCTTTCTTT.

This sequence joins TRBV28 and TRBJ2-1; 9 bases are a match to TRBD2. V was clipped by 6 bases and J by 9 bases; unmatched bases: 15. There are 16 residues in the CDR3. CDR1 is MDHEN, CDR2 SYDVKM, per germline. The CDR3 sequence: CASRGGGLAVSSEQFF. The DNA of the CDR3 is TGTGCCAGCAGGGGTGGGGGACTAGCCGTGTCCAGTGAGCAGTTCTTC.

This clonotype has ten or more counts. The genes are TRBV29-1 and TRBJ2-7; D is undetermined. The CDR3 has 14 residues. Trimming removed 5 bases at V and 7 bases at J, with 21 bases between. Germline CDR1 SQVTM, CDR2 ANQGSEA. Written as DNA, the CDR3 is TGCAGCGTTAAGTCGGGCCTTCAGCGACGTGAGCAGTACGTC. Amino acids: CSVKSGLQRREQYV.

This clonotype was counted only a few times. The gene calls are TRBV7-2 and TRBJ1-5; D unresolved. Looked up from germline, CDR1 is SGHTA and CDR2 is FQGNSA. V shed 5 bases and J shed 5 bases, with 10 bases lying between them. CDR3 length: 13 residues. CDR3 DNA sequence: TGTGCCAGCAGCCCAATAGGGCATCAGCCCCAGCATTTT. Residues: CASSPIGHQPQHF.

This clonotype was found a few times. The genes are TRBV27 and TRBJ1-3; D may be TRBD1 (5 bases). The CDR3 is 15 amino acids. CDR1 is MNHEY and CDR2 is SMNVEV in the germline V gene (reference sequence). Trimming cost V 4 bases and J 4 bases, with 14 bases left between them. The CDR3 nucleotides read TGTGCCAGCAGTTCCCAGGGATTTAGAGGAAACACCATATATTTT. It translates to CASSSQGFRGNTIYF.

The chain joins TRBV28 to TRBJ2-3; the match to TRBD2 covers 10 bases. Trimming cost V 5 bases and J 4 bases; bases outside gene matches: 18. The CDR3 is 19 amino acids. The germline V gene encodes CDR1 MDHEN and CDR2 SYDVKM. CDR3 in amino acids: CASSPPPRGSGGRADTQYF. CDR3 nucleotides: TGTGCCAGCAGTCCCCCCCCTCGTGGTAGCGGGGGGCGGGCAGATACGCAGTATTTT.

The V call is TRBV2, the J call TRBJ1-6, with D possibly being TRBD1 (6 bases). With 3 bases removed from V and 8 bases from J, the gap between germline ends came to 8 bases. The CDR3 covers 13 residues. Germline lookup yields CDR1 SNHLY and CDR2 FYNNEI. For the CDR3, the DNA is TGTGCCAGCAGTGACAGGGGCGATTCACCCCTCCACTTT. Residues: CASSDRGDSPLHF.

This clonotype occurred a few times. The rearrangement uses TRBV28 and TRBJ2-3; the D gene is possibly TRBD2 (5 bases). V lost 6 bases and J 7 bases, leaving 14 bases between the germline ends. Germline loops: CDR1 MDHEN, CDR2 SYDVKM. The CDR3 runs 13 residues. The CDR3 DNA is TGTGCCAGCAGCTCCCCACTAGAGAATACGCAGTATTTT. It translates to CASSSPLENTQYF.

In its sample, this clonotype was seen a few times. This chain uses TRBV12-3 or TRBV12-4 with TRBJ1-5; tentative D call: TRBD1 (5 bases). The CDR3 contains 12 residues. V lost 5 bases, J lost 8 bases, and 10 bases lay in between. The CDR3 loop is CASSTQGEPQHF. For the CDR3, the DNA is TGTGCCAGCAGTACCCAAGGGGAGCCCCAGCATTTT.

This clonotype was observed many times. This chain connects TRBV20-1 to TRBJ2-2; a possible D gene is TRBD1 (5 bases). Per germline, CDR1 DFQATT and CDR2 SNEGSKA (reference sequence). The CDR3 has 13 amino acids. V lost 5 bases and J 2 bases, leaving 9 bases between the germline ends. CDR3 bases: TGCAGTGCTGTTGACAGAAACACCGGGGAGCTGTTTTTT. Translating gives CSAVDRNTGELFF.

This clonotype was detected only a few times. The chain is built from TRBV20-1 and TRBJ2-5; the match to TRBD2 covers 9 bases. CDR3 size: 16 residues. Germline V gives CDR1 DFQATT, CDR2 SNEGSKA (reference sequence). J lost 3 bases, V lost 0 bases, and 8 bases had no gene match. CDR3 amino acids: CSARDPSGRFEETQYF. The CDR3, as DNA: TGCAGTGCTAGAGATCCGAGCGGGAGGTTCGAAGAGACCCAGTACTTC.

This clonotype was recorded a few times. The J gene is TRBJ2-7, the V gene TRBV5-6; tentative D call: TRBD1 (7 bases). Germline V CDR1 and CDR2: SGHDT, YYEEEE. The CDR3 runs to 15 residues. V was trimmed by 4 bases and J by 5 bases, leaving 19 bases between them. The CDR3 is CASSLGLGGGDEQYV. The CDR3 nucleotides are TGTGCCAGCAGCCTCGGGCTCGGAGGGGGCGACGAGCAGTACGTC.

This chain links TRBV7-3 with TRBJ2-1, with 7 bases matching TRBD2. V was pared by 3 bases and J by 6 bases, with 8 bases of the junction left unmatched. Germline loops: CDR1 SGHTA, CDR2 FQGTGA. The CDR3 extends over 15 amino acids. CDR3 loop: CASSLGGERTNEQFF. CDR3 nucleotides: TGTGCCAGCAGCTTGGGGGGGGAACGGACCAATGAGCAGTTCTTC.

This chain uses TRBV29-1 with TRBJ1-1, with 7 positions matching TRBD1. With 8 bases clipped from V and 1 base from J, the junction kept 4 bases outside the gene matches. Germline V lookup: CDR1 SQVTM, CDR2 ANQGSEA. The CDR3 consists of 12 residues. The CDR3 loop is CSLRQGNTEAFF. The DNA for the CDR3 is TGCAGCCTCCGACAGGGGAACACTGAAGCTTTCTTT.

The chain joins TRBV20-1 to TRBJ1-1; possibly TRBD1 for D (5 bases). Germline V gene lookup returns CDR1 DFQATT and CDR2 SNEGSKA (reference sequence). Trimming removed 3 bases from V and 2 bases from J, with 16 bases in between. The CDR3 loop spans 15 amino acids. The CDR3 coding sequence is TGCAGTGCTAGGGGTTTTAGGGACCTAAACACTGAAGCTTTCTTT. The encoded protein is CSARGFRDLNTEAFF.

This clonotype occurred a few times. This chain joins TRBV5-1 and TRBJ2-2, with D perhaps TRBD1 (6 bases). V dropped 4 bases and J dropped 5 bases, with 15 bases sitting between them. The CDR3 has 15 amino acids. Per the germline V gene, CDR1 is SGHRS and CDR2 is YFSETQ. CDR3 in amino acids: CASSPDPTGTGELFF. In DNA, the CDR3 is TGCGCCAGCAGCCCGGACCCCACAGGGACCGGGGAGCTGTTTTTT.

The V call is TRBV7-6, the J call TRBJ2-5, with 10 bases identical to TRBD1. The CDR3 loop spans 16 amino acids. V trimming: 6 bases; J trimming: 6 bases; junction bases outside the gene matches: 13. Germline values: CDR1 SGHVS, CDR2 FNYEAQ. The CDR3 DNA reads TGTGCCAGCAGAAAAAGACAGGGGGCTCTCGAACAGACCCAGTACTTC. Encoded protein: CASRKRQGALEQTQYF. The whole variable domain, filled in from reference TRBV7-6 and TRBJ2-5, reads GAGVSQSPRYKVTKRGQDVALRCDPISGHVSLYWYRQALGQGPEFLTYFNYEAQQDKSGLPNDRFSAERPEGSISTLTIQRTEQRDSAMYRCASRKRQGALEQTQYFGPGTRLLVL.

The chain links TRBV20-1 to TRBJ1-1; D not resolved. The V end lost 0 bases, the J end lost 2 bases, and 7 bases lay between the germline ends. Per germline, CDR1 DFQATT and CDR2 SNEGSKA (reference sequence). CDR3 length: 13 amino acids. CDR3 amino acids: CSARDAGNTEAFF. In DNA, the CDR3 is TGCAGTGCTAGAGATGCGGGCAACACTGAAGCTTTCTTT.